Following are 24 T cell receptor beta chains from one sample sequenced in a study of STAT5B mutations in CD4+ large granular lymphocyte leukemia. The method was immunoSEQ multiplex PCR; TCRdb's version includes in-frame clones alone and lacks a portion of them. The data show about 38,000 clones, with approximately 85% seen just once and roughly 1.2% held by the top ten. Source material: CD4+ T cells from blood buffy coats. These receptors all stem from a human donor in good health.

V usage is TRBV19 and J usage is TRBJ1-5, with D hard to call. V lost 3 bases to trimming and J lost 3 bases, with 12 bases between them. Germline values: CDR1 LNHDA, CDR2 SQIVND (reference sequence). There are 15 residues in the CDR3. The CDR3 loop reads CASSIGQSANQPQHF. The CDR3 nucleotides are TGTGCCAGTAGTATCGGTCAATCTGCCAATCAGCCCCAGCATTTT.

The rearrangement joins TRBV6-5 to TRBJ1-6; 11 bases line up with TRBD1. The CDR3 sequence is 15 residues long. Germline values: CDR1 MNHEY, CDR2 SVGAGI. Germline trimming cut 7 bases from V and 8 bases from J; bases unmatched to any gene: 7. CDR3: CASTLRGQGDSPLHF. CDR3 coding DNA: TGTGCCAGCACCTTACGGGGACAGGGGGATTCACCCCTCCACTTT.

The CDR3 loop is CASSVQGQVLLNGYTF. The CDR3 DNA reads as TGTGCCAGCAGCGTACAGGGACAGGTTCTTCTAAATGGCTACACCTTC. The V gene is TRBV9, the J gene TRBJ1-2; 8 bases map to TRBD1. The CDR3 consists of 16 residues. The J segment lost 6 bases and the V segment lost 1 base, leaving 11 bases of the junction unmatched. Germline CDR1 reads SGDLS; CDR2 reads YYNGEE.

V and J are TRBV6-5 and TRBJ2-7, with D possibly TRBD2 on 5 matching bases. CDR3 length equals 13 residues. V lost 7 bases and J 2 bases, leaving 12 bases between the germline ends. Germline V gene lookup returns CDR1 MNHEY and CDR2 SVGAGI. This CDR3 reads CASTDGITYEQYF. The CDR3 DNA sequence: TGTGCCAGCACCGACGGGATTACCTACGAGCAGTACTTC.

The CDR3 reads CASRPDRGASVNTEAFF. The CDR3 DNA follows: TGCGCCAGCAGACCGGACAGGGGAGCTTCGGTGAACACTGAAGCTTTCTTT. The chain employs TRBV10-2 and TRBJ1-1; 9 bases are a match to TRBD1. CDR1 and CDR2 (germline): WSHSY, SAAADI. J gave up 0 bases and V 6 bases, and 11 bases lay outside the gene matches. The CDR3 is made up of 17 amino acids.

CDR3 residues: CASSYGLPGELFF. The DNA for the CDR3 is TGTGCCAGCAGTTACGGGTTGCCCGGGGAGCTGTTTTTT. This chain links TRBV6-5 with TRBJ2-2; D call uncertain. The V gene's germline CDR1 is MNHEY and CDR2 SVGAGI. V was shortened by 2 bases and J by 6 bases, with 7 bases between the two germline ends. This CDR3 contains 13 residues.

This clone was detected only once. The J gene is TRBJ2-7, the V gene TRBV19, with D uncertain. V was cut by 5 bases and J by 0 bases, with 5 bases left in between. This CDR3 is 12 amino acids long. Germline CDR1 reads LNHDA; CDR2 reads SQIVND (reference sequence). The chain's CDR3 is CASSPSSYEQYF. CDR3 nucleotide sequence: TGTGCCAGTAGTCCTAGCTCCTACGAGCAGTACTTC.

This chain joins TRBV5-6 and TRBJ1-5; D ambiguous. Germline V gives CDR1 SGHDT, CDR2 YYEEEE. The V gene lost 0 bases and the J gene lost 6 bases, with 16 bases spanning the gap. The CDR3 runs to 16 residues. In nucleotides, the CDR3 is TGTGCCAGCAGCTTGGGTACGGGCCGGGAAGGTCAGCCCCAGCATTTT. This encodes CASSLGTGREGQPQHF.

This chain uses TRBV7-2 with TRBJ1-1, with no clear D. This CDR3 region has 13 residues. V lost 1 base and J lost 11, with 14 bases in between. Germline V gives CDR1 SGHTA, CDR2 FQGNSA. The CDR3 nucleotides are TGTGCCAGCAGCTTAGAGTTTCAGAACGTCGCTTTCTTT. Its translation is CASSLEFQNVAFF.

This chain links TRBV5-8 with TRBJ2-3, with D perhaps TRBD2 (5 bases). The CDR3 consists of 13 residues. Trimming took 0 bases from V and 6 from J, leaving 8 bases between them. Per the germline V gene, CDR1 is SGHTS and CDR2 is YDEGEE. CDR3 residues: CASSLGPGDTQYF. CDR3 nucleotide sequence: TGTGCCAGCAGCTTGGGGCCGGGGGATACGCAGTATTTT.

The chain recombines TRBV5-1 with TRBJ2-2; the D is unclear. The germline V gene has CDR1 SGHRS and CDR2 YFSETQ. The CDR3 length is 14 residues. Trimming took 4 bases from V and 1 from J, leaving 8 bases between them. CDR3 sequence reads: CASSPDGNTGELFF. CDR3 bases: TGCGCCAGCAGCCCTGACGGGAACACCGGGGAGCTGTTTTTT. Based on the CDR3 plus reference TRBV5-1 and TRBJ2-2, the full variable domain is KAGVTQTPRYLIKTRGQQVTLSCSPISGHRSVSWYQQTPGQGLQFLFEYFSETQRNKGNFPGRFSGRQFSNSRSEMNVSTLELGDSALYLCASSPDGNTGELFFGEGSRLTVL.

The V gene is TRBV4-3, the J gene TRBJ1-1; 7 bases are a match to TRBD1. The germline V gene encodes CDR1 LGHNA and CDR2 YSLEER. CDR3 length equals 13 residues. After removal of 1 base from V and 10 bases from J, the junction contained 6 bases not matched to a gene. CDR3 loop: CASSQGQGERAFF. The DNA for the CDR3 is TGCGCCAGCAGCCAAGGACAGGGAGAACGAGCTTTCTTT.

V and J are TRBV7-9 and TRBJ2-7, with TRBD2 matching over 9 bases. Trimming took 4 bases from V and 3 from J; bases not matched to a gene: 4. CDR3 size: 14 residues. Germline CDR1 is SEHNR and CDR2 is FQNEAQ (reference sequence). The CDR3 here is CASSSLSGSYEQYF. The CDR3, as DNA: TGTGCCAGCAGCTCCCTTAGCGGGAGCTACGAGCAGTACTTC.

This clone was seen once. This chain uses TRBV19 with TRBJ2-7; 10 bases align to TRBD2. This CDR3 is 16 amino acids long. Trimming at V came to 3 bases and at J to 5 bases, leaving 10 bases not matched to a gene. Germline values: CDR1 LNHDA, CDR2 SQIVND (reference sequence). The CDR3 is CASSIGGASGRDEQYF. The CDR3, as DNA: TGTGCCAGTAGTATTGGGGGGGCTAGCGGGAGAGACGAGCAGTACTTC.

The J gene is TRBJ1-2, the V gene TRBV6-1, with TRBD1 matching 7 bases. CDR1 and CDR2 from the germline V gene are MNHNS and SASEGT. This CDR3 is 15 amino acids long. V trimming: 2 bases; J trimming: 6 bases; junction bases outside the gene matches: 9. This CDR3 is CASSEIQGRGNGYTF. The CDR3 nucleotides are TGTGCCAGCAGTGAAATACAGGGGCGAGGGAATGGCTACACCTTC.

The rearrangement joins TRBV30 to TRBJ2-7, with D unclear. Per germline, CDR1 GTSNPN and CDR2 SVGIG (reference sequence). The V gene lost 1 base and the J gene lost 3 bases, with 13 bases spanning the gap. The CDR3 length is 14 residues. CDR3 sequence (DNA): TGTGCCTGGAGTGGCGGCGGTAGCCGCTACGAGCAGTACTTC. Encoded protein: CAWSGGGSRYEQYF.

DNA for the CDR3: TGTGCCAGCTCACCAATAGAGACAGATTATAATTCACCCCTCCACTTT. It specifies CASSPIETDYNSPLHF. The V gene is TRBV18, the J gene TRBJ1-6, with a possible D match to TRBD1 (5 bases). Between the trimmed V and J ends, which lost 2 bases and 4 bases, there was a span of 12 bases. CDR3 size: 16 residues. The germline gives CDR1 KGHSH, CDR2 LQKENI.

V gene TRBV4-1 combines with J gene TRBJ2-7; 7 bases align to TRBD2. Germline V CDR1 and CDR2: MGHRA, YSYEKL. The ends lost 6 bases at V and 2 bases at J; junction bases unmatched: 4. The CDR3 length is 13 residues. The CDR3 loop reads CASSRLAPYEQYF. DNA of the CDR3: TGCGCCAGCAGTCGACTAGCCCCCTACGAGCAGTACTTC.

The V gene is TRBV28, the J gene TRBJ1-4, with no clear D. Germline CDR1 and CDR2: MDHEN and SYDVKM. Trimming took 7 bases from V and 8 from J, leaving 17 bases between them. The CDR3 is made up of 14 amino acids. CDR3 amino acids: CASTQSVFDEKLFF. CDR3 nucleotides: TGTGCCAGCACCCAGAGTGTATTCGACGAAAAACTGTTTTTT.

The chain carries TRBV5-1 and TRBJ2-2; 9 bases map to TRBD1. Trimming took 3 bases from V and 3 from J; bases not matched to a gene: 6. The CDR3 runs 16 residues. Looked up from germline, CDR1 is SGHRS and CDR2 is YFSETQ. CDR3 in amino acids: CASSWAGQGDTGELFF. CDR3 in DNA: TGCGCCAGCAGCTGGGCGGGACAGGGAGACACCGGGGAGCTGTTTTTT.

The CDR3: CASSLYRQETQYF. For the CDR3, the DNA is TGTGCCAGCAGTTTATACAGACAAGAGACCCAGTACTTC. This chain uses TRBV27 with TRBJ2-5; no firm D call. The CDR3 has 13 amino acids. CDR1 is MNHEY and CDR2 is SMNVEV in the germline V gene (reference sequence). The V end was cut by 1 base, the J end by 2 bases, with 5 bases between.

The chain couples TRBV2 to TRBJ2-5; D not certain. Gene TRBJ2-7 matches the end of the DNA better, so the J call may be wrong. The CDR3 spans 12 residues. Germline V gives CDR1 SNHLY, CDR2 FYNNEI. The CDR3 nucleotides read TGTGCCAGCGGGTCGTTCTCCTACGAGCAGTACTTC. This codes for CASGSFSYEQYF.

The DNA of the CDR3 is TGTGCCAGCAGCGTAGGCGGGAGGGCCTACACCGGGGAGCTGTTTTTT. Translated, it gives CASSVGGRAYTGELFF. The chain employs TRBV9 and TRBJ2-2; 9 nucleotides match TRBD2. Looked up from germline, CDR1 is SGDLS and CDR2 is YYNGEE. Trimming removed 0 bases from V and 3 bases from J; junction bases left unmatched: 3. This CDR3 region has 16 residues.

The V call is TRBV6-6, the J call TRBJ2-7; possibly TRBD1 for D (6 bases). V shed 2 bases and J shed 6 bases, with 20 bases lying between them. The CDR3 is made up of 16 amino acids. CDR1 is MNHNY and CDR2 is SVGAGI in the germline V gene (reference sequence). The CDR3 sequence: CASSYNSAGELSEQYF. As DNA, the CDR3 is TGTGCCAGCAGTTACAACTCGGCAGGGGAACTCAGCGAGCAGTACTTC.